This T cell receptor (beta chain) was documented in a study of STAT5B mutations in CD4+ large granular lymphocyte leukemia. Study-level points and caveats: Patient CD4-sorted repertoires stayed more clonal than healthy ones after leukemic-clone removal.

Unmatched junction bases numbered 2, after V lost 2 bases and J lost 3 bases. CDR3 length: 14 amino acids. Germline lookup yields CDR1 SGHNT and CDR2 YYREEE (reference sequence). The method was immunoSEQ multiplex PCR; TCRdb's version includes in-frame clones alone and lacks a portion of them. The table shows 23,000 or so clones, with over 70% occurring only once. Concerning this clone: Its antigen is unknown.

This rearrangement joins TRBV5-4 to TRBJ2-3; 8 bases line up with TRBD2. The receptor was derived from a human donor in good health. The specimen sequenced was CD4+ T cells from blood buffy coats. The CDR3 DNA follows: TGTGCCAGCAGCTTTAGCGGGGAAACAGATACGCAGTATTTT. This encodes CASSFSGETDTQYF.